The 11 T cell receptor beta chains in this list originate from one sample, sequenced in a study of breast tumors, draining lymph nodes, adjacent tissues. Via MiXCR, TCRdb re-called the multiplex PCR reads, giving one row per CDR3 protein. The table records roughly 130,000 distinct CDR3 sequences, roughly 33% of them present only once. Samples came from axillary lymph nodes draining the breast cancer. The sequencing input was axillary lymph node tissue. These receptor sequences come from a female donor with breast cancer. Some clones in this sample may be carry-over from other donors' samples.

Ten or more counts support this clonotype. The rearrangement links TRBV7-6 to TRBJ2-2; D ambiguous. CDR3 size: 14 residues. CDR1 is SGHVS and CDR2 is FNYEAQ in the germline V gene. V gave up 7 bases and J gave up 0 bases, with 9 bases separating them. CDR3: CASIRVPNTGELFF. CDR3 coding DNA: TGTGCCAGCATTAGAGTTCCGAACACCGGGGAGCTGTTTTTT.

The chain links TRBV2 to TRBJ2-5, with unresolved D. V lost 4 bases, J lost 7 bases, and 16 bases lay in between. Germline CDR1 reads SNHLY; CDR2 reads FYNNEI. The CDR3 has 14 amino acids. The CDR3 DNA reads TGTGCCAGCAGTGTGGTGGCAGCCAGGAGGACCCAGTACTTC. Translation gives CASSVVAARRTQYF.

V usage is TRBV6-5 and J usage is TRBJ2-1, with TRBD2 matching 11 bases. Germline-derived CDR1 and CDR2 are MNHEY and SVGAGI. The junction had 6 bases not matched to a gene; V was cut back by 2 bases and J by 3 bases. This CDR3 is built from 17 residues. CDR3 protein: CASSYQRLAGIYNEQFF. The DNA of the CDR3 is TGTGCCAGCAGTTACCAGAGACTAGCGGGGATCTACAATGAGCAGTTCTTC.

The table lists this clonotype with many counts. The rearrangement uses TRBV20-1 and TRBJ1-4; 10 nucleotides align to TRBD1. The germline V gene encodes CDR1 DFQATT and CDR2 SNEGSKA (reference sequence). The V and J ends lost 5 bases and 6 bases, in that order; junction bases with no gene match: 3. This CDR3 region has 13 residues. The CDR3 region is CSAPGQGDEKLFF. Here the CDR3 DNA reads TGCAGTGCTCCTGGACAGGGGGATGAAAAACTGTTTTTT.

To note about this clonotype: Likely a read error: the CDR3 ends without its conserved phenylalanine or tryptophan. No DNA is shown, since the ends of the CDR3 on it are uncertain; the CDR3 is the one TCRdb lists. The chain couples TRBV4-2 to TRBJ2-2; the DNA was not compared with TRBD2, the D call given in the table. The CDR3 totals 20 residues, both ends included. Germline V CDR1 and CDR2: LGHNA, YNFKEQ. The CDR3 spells CASSQDRRLAGDREHRGAVT.

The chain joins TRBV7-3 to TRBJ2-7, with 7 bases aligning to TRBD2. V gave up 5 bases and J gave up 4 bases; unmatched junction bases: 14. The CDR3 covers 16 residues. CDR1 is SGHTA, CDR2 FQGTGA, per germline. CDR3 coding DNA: TGTGCCAGCAGCCCATCGGGGGGTGGGACCCAGTACGAGCAGTACTTC. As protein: CASSPSGGGTQYEQYF.

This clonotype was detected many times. The CDR3 is CATSGTISGANVLTF. The DNA of the CDR3 is TGTGCCACCAGTGGGACGATCTCTGGGGCCAACGTCCTGACTTTC. The J gene is TRBJ2-6, the V gene TRBV24-1; no firm D call. From germline, CDR1 is KGHDR and CDR2 SFDVKD. V was shortened by 5 bases and J by 0 bases, with 7 bases between the two germline ends. This CDR3 has 15 residues.

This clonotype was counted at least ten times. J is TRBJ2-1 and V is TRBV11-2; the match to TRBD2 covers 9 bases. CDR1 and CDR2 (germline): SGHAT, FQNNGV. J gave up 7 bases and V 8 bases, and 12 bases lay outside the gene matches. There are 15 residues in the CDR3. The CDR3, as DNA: TGTGCCAGCGAGAGTGGGCGGGGGGGGAGGAATGAGCAGTTCTTC. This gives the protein CASESGRGGRNEQFF.

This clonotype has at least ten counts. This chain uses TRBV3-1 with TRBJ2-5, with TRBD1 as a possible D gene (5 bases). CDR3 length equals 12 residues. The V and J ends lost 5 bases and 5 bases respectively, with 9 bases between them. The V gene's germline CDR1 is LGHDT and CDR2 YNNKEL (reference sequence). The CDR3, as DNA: TGTGCCAGCAGCAGGGGCGTGGAGACCCAGTACTTC. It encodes CASSRGVETQYF.

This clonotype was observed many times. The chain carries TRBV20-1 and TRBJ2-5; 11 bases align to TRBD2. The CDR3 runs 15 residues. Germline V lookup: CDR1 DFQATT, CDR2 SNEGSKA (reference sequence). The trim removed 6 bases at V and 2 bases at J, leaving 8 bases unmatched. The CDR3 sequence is CSATTSGGLQETQYF. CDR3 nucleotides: TGCAGTGCCACTACTAGCGGGGGCTTACAAGAGACCCAGTACTTC.

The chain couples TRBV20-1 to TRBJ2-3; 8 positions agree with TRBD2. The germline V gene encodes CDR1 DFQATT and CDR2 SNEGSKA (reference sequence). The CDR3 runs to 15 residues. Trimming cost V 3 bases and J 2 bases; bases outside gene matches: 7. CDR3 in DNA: TGCAGTGCTAGTGCATTAGCGGGGACCACAGATACGCAGTATTTT. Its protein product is CSASALAGTTDTQYF.